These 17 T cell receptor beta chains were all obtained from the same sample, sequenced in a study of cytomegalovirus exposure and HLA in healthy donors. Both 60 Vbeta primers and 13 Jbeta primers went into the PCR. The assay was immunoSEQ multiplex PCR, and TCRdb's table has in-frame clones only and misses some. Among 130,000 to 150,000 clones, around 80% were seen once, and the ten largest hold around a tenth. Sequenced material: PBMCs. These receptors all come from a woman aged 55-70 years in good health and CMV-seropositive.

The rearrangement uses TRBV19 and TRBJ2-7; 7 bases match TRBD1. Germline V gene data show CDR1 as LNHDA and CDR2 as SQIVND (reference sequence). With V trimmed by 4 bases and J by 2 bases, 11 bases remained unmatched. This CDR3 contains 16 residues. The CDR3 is CASSSSTRDRTYEQYF. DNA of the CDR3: TGTGCCAGTAGTAGCTCTACCCGGGACAGAACCTACGAGCAGTACTTC.

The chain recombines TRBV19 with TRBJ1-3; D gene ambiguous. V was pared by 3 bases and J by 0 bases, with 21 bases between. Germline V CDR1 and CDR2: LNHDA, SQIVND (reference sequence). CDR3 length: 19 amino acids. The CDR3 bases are TGTGCCAGTAGTATCGGAGGCCGGTCGGCCAGCCGCTCTGGAAACACCATATATTTT. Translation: CASSIGGRSASRSGNTIYF.

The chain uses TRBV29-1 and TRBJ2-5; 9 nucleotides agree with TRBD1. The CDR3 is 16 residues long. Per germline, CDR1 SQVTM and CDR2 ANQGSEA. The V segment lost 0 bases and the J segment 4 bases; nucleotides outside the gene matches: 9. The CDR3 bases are TGCAGCGTTGAAGATCCCGGGACAGGGTCCGGAGAGACCCAGTACTTC. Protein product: CSVEDPGTGSGETQYF. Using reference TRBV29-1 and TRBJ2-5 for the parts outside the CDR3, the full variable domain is SAVISQKPSRDICQRGTSLTIQCQVDSQVTMMFWYRQQPGQSLTLIATANQGSEATYESGFVIDKFPISRPNLTFSTLTVSNMSPEDSSIYLCSVEDPGTGSGETQYFGPGTRLLVL.

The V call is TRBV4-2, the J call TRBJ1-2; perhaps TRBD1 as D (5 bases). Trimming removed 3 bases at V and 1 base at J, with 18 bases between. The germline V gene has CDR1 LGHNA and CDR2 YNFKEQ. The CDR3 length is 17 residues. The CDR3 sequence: CASSQDLTGSRNYGYTF. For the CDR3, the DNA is TGTGCCAGCAGCCAGGACCTTACAGGCTCGCGTAACTATGGCTACACCTTC.

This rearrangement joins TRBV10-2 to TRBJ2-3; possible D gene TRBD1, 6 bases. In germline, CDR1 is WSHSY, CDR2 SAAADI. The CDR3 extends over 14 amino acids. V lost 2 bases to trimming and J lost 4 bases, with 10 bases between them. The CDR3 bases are TGCGCCAGCAGTGAGACAGGGTGGGCAGATACGCAGTATTTT. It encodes CASSETGWADTQYF.

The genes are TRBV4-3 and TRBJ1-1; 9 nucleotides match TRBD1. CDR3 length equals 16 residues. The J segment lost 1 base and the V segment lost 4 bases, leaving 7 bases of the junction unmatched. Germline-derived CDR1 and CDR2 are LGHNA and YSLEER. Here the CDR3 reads CASSRDRGSWNTEAFF. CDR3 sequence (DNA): TGCGCCAGCAGCCGAGACAGGGGGTCCTGGAACACTGAAGCTTTCTTT.

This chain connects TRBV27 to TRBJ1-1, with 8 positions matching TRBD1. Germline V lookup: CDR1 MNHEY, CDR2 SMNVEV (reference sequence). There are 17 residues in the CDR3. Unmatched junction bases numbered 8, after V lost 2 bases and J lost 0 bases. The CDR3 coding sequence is TGTGCCAGCAGTTTACGGTCCAGGGGGCTAGTGAACACTGAAGCTTTCTTT. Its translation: CASSLRSRGLVNTEAFF.

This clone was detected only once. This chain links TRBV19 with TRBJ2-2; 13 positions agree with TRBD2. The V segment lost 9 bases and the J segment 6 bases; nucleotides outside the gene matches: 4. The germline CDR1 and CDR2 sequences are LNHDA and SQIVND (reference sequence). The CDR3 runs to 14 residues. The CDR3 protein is CASRLAGGSGELFF. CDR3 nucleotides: TGTGCCAGCCGACTAGCGGGAGGATCCGGGGAGCTGTTTTTT.

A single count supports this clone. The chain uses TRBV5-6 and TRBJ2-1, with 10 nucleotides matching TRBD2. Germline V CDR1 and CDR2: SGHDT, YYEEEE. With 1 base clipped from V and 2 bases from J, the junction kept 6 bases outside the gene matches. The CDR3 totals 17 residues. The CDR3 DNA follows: TGTGCCAGCAGCTTGTTGAAGCGGGGGGGTACCTACAATGAGCAGTTCTTC. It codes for CASSLLKRGGTYNEQFF.

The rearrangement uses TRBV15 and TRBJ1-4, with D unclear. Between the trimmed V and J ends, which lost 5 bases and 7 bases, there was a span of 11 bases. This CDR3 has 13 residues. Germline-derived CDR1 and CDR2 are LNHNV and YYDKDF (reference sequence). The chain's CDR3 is CATSSYPGEKLFF. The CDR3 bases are TGTGCCACCAGCTCCTATCCTGGTGAAAAACTGTTTTTT.

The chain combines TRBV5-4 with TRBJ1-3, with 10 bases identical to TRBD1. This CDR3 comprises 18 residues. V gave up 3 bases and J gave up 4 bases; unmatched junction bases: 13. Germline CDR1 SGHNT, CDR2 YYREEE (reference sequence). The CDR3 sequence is CASSSPPTGDRGGNTIYF. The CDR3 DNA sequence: TGTGCCAGCAGCTCTCCCCCGACGGGGGACAGGGGCGGAAACACCATATATTTT.

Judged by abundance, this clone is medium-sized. The CDR3, as DNA: TGCGCCAGCAGCCAGACAGGGGGAGTGGGCGGCTACACCTTC. It codes for CASSQTGGVGGYTF. The chain couples TRBV5-1 to TRBJ1-2; 9 nucleotides align to TRBD1. Germline CDR1 SGHRS, CDR2 YFSETQ. CDR3 length: 14 amino acids. Trimming cost V 4 bases and J 8 bases; bases outside gene matches: 9.

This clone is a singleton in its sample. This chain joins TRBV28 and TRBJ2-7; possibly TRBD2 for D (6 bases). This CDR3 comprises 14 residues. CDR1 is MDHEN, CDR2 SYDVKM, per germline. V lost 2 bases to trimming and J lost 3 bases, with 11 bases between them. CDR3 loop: CASSLVIAVYEQYF. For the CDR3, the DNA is TGTGCCAGCAGTTTAGTTATAGCGGTCTACGAGCAGTACTTC.

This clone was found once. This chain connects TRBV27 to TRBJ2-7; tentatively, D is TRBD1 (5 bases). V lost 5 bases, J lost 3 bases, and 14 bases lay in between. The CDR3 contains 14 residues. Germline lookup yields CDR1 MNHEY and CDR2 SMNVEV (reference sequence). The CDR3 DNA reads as TGTGCCAGCAGTCCCCTGGGGCTTATCTACGAGCAGTACTTC. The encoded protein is CASSPLGLIYEQYF.

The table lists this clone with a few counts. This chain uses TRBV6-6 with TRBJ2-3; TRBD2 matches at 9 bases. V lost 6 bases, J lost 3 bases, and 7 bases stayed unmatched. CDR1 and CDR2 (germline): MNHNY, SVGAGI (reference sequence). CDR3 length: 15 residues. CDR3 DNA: TGTGCCAGCAGAGATAGCGGGAGCATGACAGATACGCAGTATTTT. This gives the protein CASRDSGSMTDTQYF.

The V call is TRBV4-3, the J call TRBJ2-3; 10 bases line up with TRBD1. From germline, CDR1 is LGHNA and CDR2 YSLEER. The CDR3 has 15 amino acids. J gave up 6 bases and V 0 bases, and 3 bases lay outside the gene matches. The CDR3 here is CASSQEGTGVDTQYF. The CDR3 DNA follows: TGCGCCAGCAGCCAAGAGGGGACAGGGGTGGATACGCAGTATTTT.

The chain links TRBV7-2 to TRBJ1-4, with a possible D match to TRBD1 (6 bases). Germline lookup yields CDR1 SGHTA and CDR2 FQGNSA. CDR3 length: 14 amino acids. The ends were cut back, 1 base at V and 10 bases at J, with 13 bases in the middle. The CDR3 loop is CASSLELRGGKLFF. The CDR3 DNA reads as TGTGCCAGCAGCTTAGAACTTCGAGGGGGAAAACTGTTTTTT.